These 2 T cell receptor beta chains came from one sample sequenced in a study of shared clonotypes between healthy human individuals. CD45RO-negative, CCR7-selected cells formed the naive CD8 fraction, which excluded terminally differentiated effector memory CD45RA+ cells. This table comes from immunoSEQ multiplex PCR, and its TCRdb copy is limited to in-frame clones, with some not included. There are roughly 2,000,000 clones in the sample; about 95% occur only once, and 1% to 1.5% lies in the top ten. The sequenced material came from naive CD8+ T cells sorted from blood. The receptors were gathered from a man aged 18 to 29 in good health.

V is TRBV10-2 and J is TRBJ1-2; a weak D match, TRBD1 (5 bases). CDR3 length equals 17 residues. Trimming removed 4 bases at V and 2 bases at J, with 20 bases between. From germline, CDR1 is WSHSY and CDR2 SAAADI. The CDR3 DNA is TGCGCCAGCAGTGGTGCAGGGTCGATCCCCCGGAACTATGGCTACACCTTC. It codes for CASSGAGSIPRNYGYTF.

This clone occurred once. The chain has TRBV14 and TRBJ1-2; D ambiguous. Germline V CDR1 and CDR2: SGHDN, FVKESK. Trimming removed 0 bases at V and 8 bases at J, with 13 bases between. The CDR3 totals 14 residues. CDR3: CASSQDEVLGGYTF. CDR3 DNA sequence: TGTGCCAGCAGCCAAGATGAGGTACTTGGAGGCTACACCTTC.